This T cell receptor beta chain appears in the sequencing data of a study of PD-1 blockade in classical Hodgkin lymphoma. Profiling relied on immunoSEQ multiplex PCR, and the TCRdb table lists in-frame clones only, not all of them. The data contain about 97,000 clones, around 80% of them singletons. The CDR3 runs 16 residues. The germline gives CDR1 MNHEY, CDR2 SMNVEV (reference sequence). V shed 2 bases, J shed 0 bases, and the junction held 4 bases outside the gene matches. General observations from the study: At baseline, newly diagnosed patients reportedly showed less TCR diversity than healthy donors. With respect to the repertoire differences, their causes, possibly disease activity or prior therapy, remain undefined.

This clone was picked up one time. The target antigen is unknown. Each patient relapsed following autologous stem cell transplantation, and prior brentuximab vedotin exposure differed. This TCR came from a human donor with classical Hodgkin lymphoma. This sequence joins TRBV27 and TRBJ2-1, with 7 bases identical to TRBD2. The sample in question was peripheral blood mononuclear cells (PBMCs), obtained at baseline. CDR3 coding DNA: TGTGCCAGCAGTTTAAGCTTAGCGGGCTCCTACAATGAGCAGTTCTTC. Translated: CASSLSLAGSYNEQFF.